The entry below gives a single TCR beta chain sequence along with its context. A single record per CDR3 protein comes from TCRdb applying MiXCR to the RT-PCR reads. In the table there are about 700,000 distinct CDR3 sequences, over 12% of which are singletons. V dropped 5 bases and J dropped 5 bases, with 12 bases sitting between them. The CDR3 contains 13 residues. Germline CDR1 reads SGHAT; CDR2 reads FQNNGV. The sample comprised memory CD4+ T cells from blood. This chain joins TRBV11-2 and TRBJ1-1; D remains ambiguous. The source of this sequence is a female donor in good health, serving as a healthy control. CDR3 sequence reads: CASSEHESTEAFF. In nucleotides, the CDR3 is TGTGCCAGCAGCGAACATGAGTCTACTGAAGCTTTCTTT. Supplemented by reference TRBV11-2 and TRBJ1-1, the full variable domain reads EAGVAQSPRYKIIEKRQSVAFWCNPISGHATLYWYQQILGQGPKLLIQFQNNGVVDDSQLPKDRFSAERLKGVDSTLKIQPAKLEDSAVYLCASSEHESTEAFFGQGTRLTVV.